This T cell receptor beta chain was profiled in a study of blood T cells in healthy people across ages (dated by TCRdb to between 2014 and 2016). General notes on the study: In model experiments, roughly one uniquely barcoded TCR beta cDNA molecule per two T cells was captured by template switching. The donors were divided into four age groups: young (average around 17 years), middle-aged (approximately 41), aged (roughly 66) and long-lived (82). Age-related changes in TCR beta repertoire diversity were measured in the study by deep sequencing normalized with unique cDNA molecular identifiers. Using the same blood draw, the study looked at two additional independent replicas of 1 million unique cDNA reads for two donors, one aged 18 to 30 and the other aged 80 or older. To avoid experimental bias, donors of different ages were spread randomly across the sequencing lanes. What the authors observed across the whole study: Total diversity estimates from one million sequenced T cells were considered lower bounds and underestimates. Since profiling was done on bulk unsorted PBMCs, naive and antigen-experienced compartments could not be conclusively compared. As age increased, observed TCR beta diversity per million T cells dropped in a roughly linear way, and a significant reduction was already evident by age 40. Donor CMV infection status was unknown, potentially confounding age-related changes in expanded clonotypes. Compared with the aged group, the long-lived group had more naive CD4+ T cells, fewer expanded clones and increased TCR diversity, a pattern suggesting age selection. The percentage of naive T cells measured by flow cytometry correlated strongly with observed TCR beta diversity.

The donors were roughly 39 Caucasian individuals from Russia, aged 6 to 90 years, who were systemically healthy. Around 9.7 milliliters of peripheral blood were collected from each donor into EDTA-treated Vacutainer tubes. Ficoll-Paque density-gradient centrifugation was used to isolate PBMCs, with at least 6.5 million per sample. Trizol reagent was used to extract total RNA from the PBMCs, yielding at least 6 micrograms per sample. Naive CD45RAhigh/CD27high T cell percentages were measured by flow cytometry on a PBMC aliquot from every donor. The CDR3 contains 15 residues, cysteine and phenylalanine counted. CDR3 DNA only is kept here, 45 bases in frame from base 1. Unmatched junction bases come to 5, with V trimmed by 4 bases and J by 1 base. CDR1 and CDR2 are read off the germline V gene as SGDLS and YYNGEE. Libraries were constructed by 5' RACE. Reads for this sample came from an Illumina HiSeq 2500. A second PCR of about 7 to 12 cycles was run with a J-beta primer mix and a sample-barcoded 5' primer. A unique molecular identifier was introduced onto each TCR beta cDNA molecule by a template-switch 5' adaptor carrying 12 random nucleotides. Each sample yielded at least 2.5 million CDR3-containing paired-end reads. The Mint cDNA synthesis kit, primed by a TRBC-specific oligonucleotide, was used to synthesize first-strand cDNA from all RNA. After uracil-DNA glycosylase treatment, a first 18-cycle PCR used universal primers M1SS and BC2_uni_R on all cDNA. Regarding the original processing steps: Each sample was normalized by randomly selecting 1 million high-quality reads, each carrying a distinct molecular identifier. Reads with shared molecular identifiers were discarded instead of being binned into consensus sequences. MiTCR, with a Q25 quality threshold and the strictest error-elimination algorithm, was used for CDR3 identification, clonotype clustering and error correction. A nonparametric unseen species model with Euler transformation was used to estimate lower-bound total TCR beta diversity. TCRdb's own reprocessing of the public reads used fastp at Q25 and MiXCR and kept productive beta chains. Under each unique CDR3 protein, matching rows form one entry showing the most common genes and DNA. The V and J calls reflect TCRdb's pipeline rather than the authors' work. Recorded for this sample are over a million distinct CDR3 sequences; 40% to 50% of them occurred a single time. 7.9% of the sample is held by the ten biggest clonotypes.

Turning to this clonotype: What antigen it recognizes has not been identified. Base qualities were left out, and no much larger clone turns up one base away.

The TCR was taken from a woman aged 18 to 35 in good health. Sequencing was performed on blood. Recombination linked TRBV9 to TRBJ2-3, with 8 bases in between that match TRBD2. This receptor has the CDR3 CASSIGAGGTDTQYF. In nucleotide form, the sequence is TGTGCCAGCAGCATAGGAGCGGGGGGCACAGATACGCAGTATTTT.